This TCR beta chain was retrieved from a study of cytomegalovirus exposure and HLA in healthy donors (dated by TCRdb to about 2017). In the study overall: An earlier analysis of some 620 of the donors reported about 280 Gb of sequence data and 95 million to 140 million unique TCR beta sequences obtained from approximately 180 million T cells. About 280 gigabases of sequencing data and tens of millions of unique TCR sequences were included in an early release covering roughly 600 HLA-typed donors. The genetic ancestry cluster associated with self-reported Caucasian donors included roughly 84% of the roughly 410 genotyped donors. The study aimed to test whether cataloging public T cell receptors could reveal signatures of past pathogen exposure. The study profiled the T cell repertoires of about 640 subjects by immunosequencing and related them to cytomegalovirus serostatus. Along with the roughly 610-subject first cohort, a separate validation cohort of over 90 different subjects was used. To predict cytomegalovirus infection status, the study combined high-throughput TCR immunosequencing, statistical association of individual TCRs with disease status, and machine learning. A later analysis re-examined previously published TCR beta repertoires from 610 or so donors and added high-resolution HLA genotyping to investigate patterns of TCR occurrence. Rather than drawing on any new phenotypic data, the later analysis identified candidate immune exposures from TCR beta sequences and the way those sequences occurred across donors. An earlier analysis of around 580 of the donors used high-throughput TCR beta sequencing to judge whether each TCR beta V gene segment behaved as functional or pseudogenic. Alongside the repertoire data, information on donor age, sex, ethnicity and CMV serostatus was compiled. A later genetic analysis used genome-wide SNP genotypes for 398 of the 666 donors, treating that subset as a discovery cohort. All discovery cohort repertoires had been generated on a single sequencing platform. HLA typing covered class I and class II loci at four-digit resolution. Typing coverage varied by locus: roughly 620-630 donors for A, B, C, DRB1 and DQB1; roughly 500 for DQA1; about 570 for DPA1; approximately 490 for DPB1. Four or five DR-DQ haplotypes were handled as single units for association and clustering because linkage in the cohort was strong. Across some 400 genotyped donors of the cohort, an average of 235,054 unique TCR beta nucleotide sequences per donor were sequenced, and roughly a sixth of those sequences were non-productive. The paper as a whole reports these results and caveats: Most TCR sequences were observed very rarely across donors, whereas some public TCRs were present in many individuals. Several of the top co-occurrence clusters appeared to be linked to parvovirus B19, influenza, CMV and Epstein-Barr virus, according to a later analysis. This cohort had only TCR beta chains sequenced, and the lack of alpha or paired-chain data limited which features could be detected. In a later analysis, most CMV-associated TCR beta chains were found to appear HLA-restricted, with HLA associations seemingly driven largely by CMV exposure. The authors suggested that the approach could potentially be extended to other disease states and immunological phenotypes. In an earlier analysis of approximately 590 of the donors, most TCR beta V segments were observed in productive rearrangements about 87% or about 30% of the time, broadly matching IMGT annotations. Three of the identified cytomegalovirus-associated TCR beta chains were confirmed in vitro to be specific for cytomegalovirus antigens. The classifier was reported to diagnose cytomegalovirus status with high specificity and sensitivity in both the original and validation cohorts. HLA typing was unavailable for some donors at each locus, so association tests used only the typed subset. Compared with the approximately 600-donor mean, donors in an Asian-associated ancestry cluster had fewer N-insertions in productive TCRs, according to a later genetic analysis. Roughly uniform sequencing depth across donors was assumed in presence/absence analyses, although this assumption may not hold. An association between a missense DCLRE1C variant and V-gene and J-gene trimming of TCR beta chains was found in a later genetic analysis and replicated in an independent cohort. When HLA alleles, especially DR and DQ, strongly co-occurred, TCR associations were difficult to assign to individual alleles. A further reported finding was that TCR beta sequences accurately predicted the HLA-A and HLA-B alleles for most subjects in the first cohort. In a later analysis, the rate of TCR association differed among HLA loci, with DRB1 alleles having the most associated TCRs and HLA-C alleles having the fewest. A later analysis associated 16,951 TCR beta sequences with specific HLA alleles at a false discovery rate of 0.05. The study gave a list of 150 to 200 TCR beta chains associated with cytomegalovirus. A later analysis found that HLA-associated TCR beta chains were more clonally expanded and had lower generation probabilities than equally common non-associated chains. A cluster of highly shared sequence variants was judged likely to represent a technical artifact of the sequencing pipeline. For the cohort, immune exposure information was limited to CMV serostatus. Correlated functional status among segregating V segments might reflect linkage disequilibrium, but an unknown experimental factor could not be ruled out. Because counts were too low, under 20 rarely observed V segments, including chromosome 9 orphons, were left out of the earlier analysis of 587 of the donors. The 87-base-pair reads could not distinguish some IMGT-functional V segments, including TRBV6-2 and TRBV6-3, so those segments were excluded.

In total, roughly 670 healthy bone marrow donors made up the cohort. At the time of sampling, all cohort members were nominally healthy, though unrecorded immune exposures were likely present. The donor was CMV seropositive and was included in the group of 250 to 300 seropositive cohort members. A peripheral blood sample was provided by each donor, and peripheral blood mononuclear cells were used for TCR beta sequencing. The Qiagen DNeasy Blood Extraction Kit was used to extract genomic DNA from the blood cell samples. Measured from the cysteine to the phenylalanine, the CDR3 is 15 residues long. This entry keeps only the CDR3 DNA: 45 bases, framed from base 1. The trim is 4 bases for V and 4 bases for J, with a gap of 15 bases between the germline ends. The CDR1 and CDR2 encoded by the germline V gene are SGHDN and FVKESK. Libraries were prepared through the immunoSEQ multiplex PCR assay. A mixture of 60 forward primers for TCR Vbeta segments and 13 reverse primers for TCR Jbeta segments was used in the multiplex PCR. The CDR3 region of rearranged TCR beta genes was amplified from genomic DNA by a multiplex PCR assay. The Illumina HiSeq System was used to sequence the amplified TCR beta libraries as 87-base-pair reads. In the original analysis: A later analysis counted tens of millions of unique TCR beta chains across the 600 to 850 repertoires, and some 11 million of these chains were shared by at least two donors. Raw reads were error-corrected and collapsed into unique sequences with a nearest-neighbor algorithm that merged closely related sequences to remove PCR and sequencing errors. Alignment of CDR3 sequences to IMGT reference sequences was used to assign V, D and J gene segments. For a sequence to be retained, a match of at least six nucleotides to both a V gene segment and a J gene segment was required. Rearrangements were called productive when the CDR3 lacked stop codons and stayed in frame with V and J; all others were non-productive. Following IMGT convention, CDR3 was defined as the stretch from the second conserved V-encoded cysteine to the conserved J-encoded phenylalanine. In an earlier analysis of 550 to 650 of the donors, sequences lacking an unambiguous match to a single V gene segment were excluded. In an earlier analysis of roughly 500 of the donors, V segments were called functional above 56.7% productive rearrangements and were called segregating when the between-donor standard deviation exceeded 5%. To diagnose cytomegalovirus status from the catalog of TCR beta chain sequences, a statistical classification framework was built. A later analysis assigned V and J genes by comparing TCR nucleotide sequences with IMGT/GENE-DB human TR gene sequences. A later analysis assigned CDR3 sequences and most-parsimonious VDJ recombination scenarios with the TCRdist pipeline. In a later analysis, each TCR beta chain was defined by its CDR3 amino acid sequence together with its V-gene family, and reads lacking a unique V-gene family were excluded. As a way to deal with suspected cross-contamination and a sequencing artifact, a later analysis dropped 450 to 600 nucleotide sequences that were highly shared and had low generation probability. In a later analysis, a clonal expansion index was calculated for each public chain from normalized within-repertoire ranks of inferred template counts. In a later analysis, generation probabilities were computed using a VDJ recombination model fitted to out-of-frame rearrangements, and the results were checked against IGoR. In a later analysis, TCR-TCR, TCR-HLA and TCR-CMV co-occurrence was scored with hypergeometric tests, and a repertoire-size bias correction was applied to TCR pairs. False discovery rates were estimated in a later analysis by permuting HLA or CMV assignments 20 times. In a later analysis, co-occurring TCRs were grouped using DBSCAN, with TCRdist sequence similarity added in when clustering inside HLA-allele-positive subsets. Repertoires with fewer than 30,000 or more than 120,000 public chains were left out of co-occurrence clustering, as were about 5 repertoires with anomalous nucleotide sharing. TCRdb limited this immuneACCESS table to in-frame rearrangements with V and J called. A share of clones is missing; checked studies link under half to unresolved V genes, and the rest is unexplained. That table supplies the V and J calls and clone size; D and trimming were determined from the DNA. The sample records 150,000 to 250,000 clones, 70% to 80% of which are singletons. Approximately 4% of the sample rests with the top ten.

For this clone: Its recognized antigen is unknown. Nothing much larger sits one base from this clone, and base qualities are not available.

Sequencing was done on a sample of PBMCs. The chain is assembled from TRBV14 and TRBJ2-3; D gene: possibly TRBD2, on 6 matching bases. The clonotype was recovered from a woman in her 30s in good health and CMV-seropositive. The nucleotide sequence is given as TGTGCCAGCAGCCCTGGGACTGGGCTCGCAGATACGCAGTATTTT. Its translation reads: CASSPGTGLADTQYF. The CDR3 plus the reference TRBV14 and TRBJ2-3 genes for the other parts give the full variable domain: EAGVTQFPSHSVIEKGQTVTLRCDPISGHDNLYWYRRVMGKEIKFLLHFVKESKQDESGMPNNRFLAERTGGTYSTLKVQPAELEDSGVYFCASSPGTGLADTQYFGPGTRLTVL.